Shown below are 11 T cell receptor beta chains from a single sample sequenced in a study of blood T cell repertoires in COVID-19 (dated by TCRdb to the early 2020s). The protocol used for the library was the immunoSEQ multiplex PCR assay. Entries here come from immuneACCESS through TCRdb and include only in-frame sequences with V and J called. Some clones fail to appear in such tables; in the studies checked, an unresolved V gene covers under half of the shortfall, and the cause of the remainder is unknown. The sample table records more than 110,000 clones; roughly 76% of these occur just once. Roughly 9% of the sample comes from the top ten. What was sequenced was peripheral blood. These receptors all come from a woman aged 45-65 years with active or convalescent COVID-19.

The chain employs TRBV11-2 and TRBJ2-2; tentative D call: TRBD2 (5 bases). Germline V gene data show CDR1 as SGHAT and CDR2 as FQNNGV. The CDR3 extends over 15 amino acids. Trimming removed 5 bases at V and 6 bases at J, with 16 bases between. For the CDR3, the DNA is TGTGCCAGCAGCCCCCTCCGGGGTCCCGCCGGGGAGCTGTTTTTT. Translating gives CASSPLRGPAGELFF.

This sequence joins TRBV4-1 and TRBJ1-4; 8 bases agree with TRBD1. Unmatched junction bases numbered 7, after V lost 6 bases and J lost 7 bases. Germline CDR1 reads MGHRA; CDR2 reads YSYEKL. This CDR3 spans 14 amino acids. The CDR3 DNA sequence: TGCGCCAGCAGGCCGGGACAGGTTCTTGAAAAACTGTTTTTT. Its protein product is CASRPGQVLEKLFF.

In its sample, this clone was seen once. The chain has TRBV28 and TRBJ1-2, with 11 bases aligning to TRBD1. This CDR3 has 14 residues. CDR1 MDHEN and CDR2 SYDVKM come from the germline V gene. The V and J ends lost 5 bases and 4 bases, in that order; junction bases with no gene match: 3. This chain's CDR3 is CASSKGTGGYGYTF. The CDR3 nucleotides are TGTGCCAGCAGTAAAGGGACAGGGGGCTATGGCTACACCTTC.

CDR3 loop: CASSSQADTEAFF. The DNA for the CDR3 is TGTGCCAGCAGCTCACAGGCTGACACTGAAGCTTTCTTT. The rearrangement uses TRBV5-5 and TRBJ1-1, with D maybe TRBD1 (5 bases). Germline V gene data show CDR1 as SGHKS and CDR2 as YYEKEE (reference sequence). V lost 3 bases to trimming and J lost 3 bases, with 9 bases between them. The CDR3 is 13 amino acids. Full variable domain (missing parts from reference TRBV5-5 and TRBJ1-1): DAGVTQSPTHLIKTRGQQVTLRCSPISGHKSVSWYQQVLGQGPQFIFQYYEKEERGRGNFPDRFSARQFPNYSSELNVNALLLGDSALYLCASSSQADTEAFFGQGTRLTVV.

This rearrangement joins TRBV6-5 to TRBJ1-5, with D unclear. Trimming stripped 6 bases from V and 1 base from J, with 10 bases between. Germline CDR1 and CDR2: MNHEY and SVGAGI. The CDR3 runs to 14 residues. CDR3 amino acids: CASSPQWSNQPQHF. The CDR3 DNA follows: TGTGCCAGCAGCCCACAATGGAGCAATCAGCCCCAGCATTTT.

The J gene is TRBJ2-2, the V gene TRBV5-4; 13 bases line up with TRBD2. Germline CDR1 reads SGHNT; CDR2 reads YYREEE (reference sequence). With 4 bases clipped from V and 0 bases from J, the junction kept 12 bases outside the gene matches. The CDR3 consists of 20 residues. The CDR3 coding sequence is TGTGCCAGCAGCCCCGGACTAGCGGGAGCGACCATCGCGAACACCGGGGAGCTGTTTTTT. Translation gives CASSPGLAGATIANTGELFF.

The V gene is TRBV4-3, the J gene TRBJ2-3; TRBD2 matches 14 bases. Trimming cost V 1 base and J 6 bases; bases outside gene matches: 0. CDR1 and CDR2 from the germline V gene are LGHNA and YSLEER. CDR3 size: 15 residues. The CDR3 sequence is CASSQGTSGRDTQYF. CDR3 bases: TGCGCCAGCAGCCAAGGGACTAGCGGGAGGGATACGCAGTATTTT.

This chain uses TRBV27 with TRBJ2-1, with a possible D match to TRBD2 (5 bases). Trimming stripped 3 bases from V and 8 bases from J, with 29 bases between. Germline CDR1 MNHEY, CDR2 SMNVEV (reference sequence). This CDR3 has 19 amino acids. The CDR3: CASSFLPPSSTHYSDEQFF. DNA of the CDR3: TGTGCCAGCAGTTTCCTCCCCCCGTCTAGCACCCACTACTCCGATGAGCAGTTCTTC.

Only one count was recorded for this clone. CDR3: CASRQTGGFAKNIQYF. DNA of the CDR3: TGTGCCAGTAGACAGACAGGGGGGTTCGCCAAAAACATTCAGTACTTC. This chain uses TRBV19 with TRBJ2-4, with TRBD1 matching over 9 bases. Per the germline V gene, CDR1 is LNHDA and CDR2 is SQIVND (reference sequence). This CDR3 is 16 amino acids long. Losses at the gene ends were 6 bases for V and 1 base for J; bases not matched to a gene: 7.

The CDR3 nucleotides read TGCAGCGCCGCGACTCTACAAGGTCAACATTACAATGAGCAGTTCTTC. Its protein product is CSAATLQGQHYNEQFF. The chain carries TRBV29-1 and TRBJ2-1; D not resolved. CDR1 SQVTM and CDR2 ANQGSEA come from the germline V gene. V was pared by 7 bases and J by 4 bases, with 23 bases between. This CDR3 is 16 amino acids long.

The chain couples TRBV5-1 to TRBJ2-7; 9 bases match TRBD2. CDR1 is SGHRS and CDR2 is YFSETQ in the germline V gene. J lost 5 bases, V lost 0 bases, and 6 bases had no gene match. The CDR3 is 15 residues long. The CDR3 coding sequence is TGCGCCAGCAGCTTGGCCGCGGGAGGGTATGACGAGCAGTACTTC. Protein sequence: CASSLAAGGYDEQYF. Supplemented by reference TRBV5-1 and TRBJ2-7, the full variable domain reads KAGVTQTPRYLIKTRGQQVTLSCSPISGHRSVSWYQQTPGQGLQFLFEYFSETQRNKGNFPGRFSGRQFSNSRSEMNVSTLELGDSALYLCASSLAAGGYDEQYFGPGTRLTVT.